This entry is about one T cell receptor beta chain. Generated by immunoSEQ multiplex PCR, the TCRdb table keeps only in-frame clones and is missing some. Among some 2,000,000 clones listed, approximately 94% were seen once. CD45RO negativity and positive selection for CCR7 defined naive CD8 cells, a population that excluded terminally differentiated effector memory CD45RA+ cells. The sample belongs to a study of shared clonotypes between healthy human individuals. The junction had 6 bases not matched to a gene; V was cut back by 0 bases and J by 4 bases. This CDR3 spans 17 amino acids. Germline CDR1 and CDR2: MNHEY and SMNVEV (reference sequence).

This clonotype originated in a man younger than 35 in good health. Material for sequencing was naive CD8+ T cells sorted from blood. This sequence joins TRBV27 and TRBJ2-3; 11 bases match TRBD2. The DNA for the CDR3 is TGTGCCAGCAGTTTATCTAGCGGGAGGGCCCTTGCAGATACGCAGTATTTT. The encoded protein is CASSLSSGRALADTQYF.